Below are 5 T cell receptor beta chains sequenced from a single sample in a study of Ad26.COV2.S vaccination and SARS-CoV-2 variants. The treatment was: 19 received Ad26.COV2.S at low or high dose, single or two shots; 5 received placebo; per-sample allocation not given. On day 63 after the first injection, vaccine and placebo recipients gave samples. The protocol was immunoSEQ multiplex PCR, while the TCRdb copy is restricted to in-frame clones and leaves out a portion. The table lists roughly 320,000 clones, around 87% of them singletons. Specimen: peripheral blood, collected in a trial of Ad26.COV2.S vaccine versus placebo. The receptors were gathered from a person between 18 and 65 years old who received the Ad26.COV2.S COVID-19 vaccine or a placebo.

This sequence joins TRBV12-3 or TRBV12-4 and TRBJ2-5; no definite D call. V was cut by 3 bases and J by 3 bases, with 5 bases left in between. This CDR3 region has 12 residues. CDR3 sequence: CASSFTEETQYF. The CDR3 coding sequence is TGTGCCAGCAGTTTCACAGAAGAGACCCAGTACTTC.

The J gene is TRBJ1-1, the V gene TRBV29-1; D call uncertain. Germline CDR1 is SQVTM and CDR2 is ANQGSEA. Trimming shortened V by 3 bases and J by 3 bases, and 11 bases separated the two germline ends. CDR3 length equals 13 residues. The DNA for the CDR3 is TGCAGCGTTGAGGGAGGGTCTGACACTGAAGCTTTCTTT. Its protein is CSVEGGSDTEAFF.

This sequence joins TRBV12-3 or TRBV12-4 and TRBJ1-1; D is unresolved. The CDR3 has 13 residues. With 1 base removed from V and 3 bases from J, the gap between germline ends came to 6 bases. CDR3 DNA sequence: TGTGCCAGCAGTTTAGATAGAGACACTGAAGCTTTCTTT. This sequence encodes CASSLDRDTEAFF.

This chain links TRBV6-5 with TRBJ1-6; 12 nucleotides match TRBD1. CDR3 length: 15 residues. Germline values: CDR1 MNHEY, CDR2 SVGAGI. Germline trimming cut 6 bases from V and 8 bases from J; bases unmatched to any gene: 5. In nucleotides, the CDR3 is TGTGCCAGCAGCTCCGGGACAGGGGGCTATTCACCCCTCCACTTT. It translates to CASSSGTGGYSPLHF.

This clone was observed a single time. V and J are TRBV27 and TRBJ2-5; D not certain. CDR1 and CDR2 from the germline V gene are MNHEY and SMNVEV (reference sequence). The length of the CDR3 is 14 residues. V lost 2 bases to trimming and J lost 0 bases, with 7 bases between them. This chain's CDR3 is CASSLSVYQETQYF. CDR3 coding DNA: TGTGCCAGCAGTTTAAGTGTTTACCAAGAGACCCAGTACTTC.